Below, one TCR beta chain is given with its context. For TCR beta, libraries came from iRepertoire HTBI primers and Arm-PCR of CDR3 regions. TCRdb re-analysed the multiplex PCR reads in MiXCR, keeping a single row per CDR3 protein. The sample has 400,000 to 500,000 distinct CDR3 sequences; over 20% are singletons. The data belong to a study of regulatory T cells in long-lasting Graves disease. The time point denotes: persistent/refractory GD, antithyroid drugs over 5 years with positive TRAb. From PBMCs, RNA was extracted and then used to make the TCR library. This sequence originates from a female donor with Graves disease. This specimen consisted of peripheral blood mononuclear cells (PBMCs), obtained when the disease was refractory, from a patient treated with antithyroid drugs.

The CDR3 DNA follows: TGTGCCTGGAGTTACCCGGGACTGAGCCAAGAGACCCAGTACTTC. It encodes CAWSYPGLSQETQYF. This chain joins TRBV30 and TRBJ2-5; D may be TRBD2 (6 bases). CDR1 is GTSNPN, CDR2 SVGIG, per germline (reference sequence). The CDR3 sequence is 15 residues long. Trimming cost V 2 bases and J 1 base, with 14 bases left between them.